A selection of T cell receptor beta chains follows, all from one sample in a study of blood T cell repertoires in COVID-19. Clones were read by immunoSEQ multiplex PCR, and TCRdb kept only the in-frame ones, dropping some. The top ten clones hold about 5.3% of a sample with roughly 200,000 clones, roughly four fifths of them seen once. Sequencing used PBMCs or T cells enriched from blood (not recorded which). The source is a woman aged 50 to 65 who had been exposed to COVID-19. The CDR3 runs from the conserved cysteine through the conserved F or W. Only some rows state a clone size, as once, few, many or a class for expanded clones.

CDR3 length	J gene	V gene	clone size	CDR3 protein
13	TRBJ1-5	TRBV2	.	CASKAGLSQPQHF
15	TRBJ1-2	TRBV19	.	CASTLDGTINYGYTF
11	TRBJ1-1	TRBV12-3/TRBV12-4	.	CASSQYSGAFF
15	TRBJ1-1	TRBV6-5	.	CASSLRTFMNTEAFF
14	TRBJ2-5	TRBV7-8	few	CASSLSSSGETQYF
14	TRBJ2-3	TRBV19	.	CASTDKPGGDTQYF
15	TRBJ1-5	TRBV5-8	.	CASSLASGTNQPQHF
15	TRBJ1-1	TRBV10-2	.	CASSELERVNTEAFF
13	TRBJ1-1	TRBV10-3	.	CAISELSNTEAFF
13	TRBJ1-1	TRBV10-2	.	CASIGGMNTEAFF
13	TRBJ1-2	TRBV6-5	.	CASRVGQLYGYTF
11	TRBJ1-1	TRBV20-1	.	CSAVERYEAFF
15	TRBJ1-2	TRBV4-3	.	CASSPAGTSREGYTF
16	TRBJ1-6	TRBV6-1	.	CASSERGSSYNSPLHF
16	TRBJ1-2	TRBV7-9	.	CASSLEQTGGMYGYTF
15	TRBJ1-5	TRBV7-2	few	CASSLVSGTGQPQHF
16	TRBJ2-1	TRBV7-3	.	CASSSQSGGAYNEQFF
14	TRBJ1-6	TRBV7-9	.	CASSEGGYNSPLHF
16	TRBJ2-1	TRBV24-1	.	CATGLTVAGNRYEQFF
14	TRBJ2-5	TRBV6-5	.	CASEEGGPWETQYF
12	TRBJ2-1	TRBV27	.	CASEGNYNEQFF
13	TRBJ1-4	TRBV27	.	CASGGWANEKLFF
17	TRBJ1-6	TRBV27	few	CASRVDRGSSYNSPLHF
13	TRBJ1-2	TRBV11-2	.	CASSLGQGAYYTF
14	TRBJ1-2	TRBV28	few	CASSYPQWAHGYTF
15	TRBJ2-5	TRBV29-1	.	CSVETGSLPQETQYF
15	TRBJ1-6	TRBV4-1	.	CASSLFGLYNSPLHF
13	TRBJ1-1	TRBV10-2	few	CASVPTGDTEAFF
13	TRBJ1-1	TRBV12-3/TRBV12-4	.	CASSSKPNTEAFF
13	TRBJ1-5	TRBV29-1	once	CSVSQASNQPQHF
12	TRBJ1-5	TRBV10-2	.	CASSEGPGPQHF
14	TRBJ1-4	TRBV5-4	.	CASSPGQGAGALLF
16	TRBJ1-2	TRBV20-1	once	CSASGGVKGRDYGYTF
12	TRBJ2-7	TRBV18	.	CASSLTGNEQYF
16	TRBJ1-3	TRBV9	.	CASSADPRGSGNTIYF
15	TRBJ2-2	TRBV30	.	CACHTGTSQHGELFF
15	TRBJ1-3	TRBV11-2	.	CASSRTGDIGNTIYF
13	TRBJ1-3	TRBV12-3/TRBV12-4	.	CASRPRNIDTIYF
15	TRBJ1-5	TRBV4-1	.	CASSQELGGGQPQHF
14	TRBJ2-3	TRBV28	.	CASTPSGGTDTQYF